This note documents a single T cell receptor beta chain sequence. This clone appeared a few times. Its target antigen remains unknown. No much larger clone is present one base from it, and per-base qualities are unavailable. TCR CDR3 regions were amplified from genomic DNA by multiplex PCR using the deep immunoSEQ assay. Genomic DNA extracted from each cell subset was distributed evenly over all wells of several immunoSEQ 96-well plates, and each plate served as one replicate. For sorted subsets, each replicate PCR was loaded with 200 to 250 ng genomic DNA, equivalent to 25,000 to 35,000 T cell genomes. The purified libraries were quantified using a Qubit 3.0 fluorometer, sized with a Bioanalyzer 2100, and then quantified again using the KAPA Library Quantification kit. Every immunoSEQ 96-well plate was sequenced on a separate single-read 150-cycle Illumina NextSeq 550 flow cell. Turning to the authors' computational methods: Because only junctional sequences without quality scores were contained in the immunoSEQ output, filtering matching that applied to full-length reads could not be performed. Sequences were annotated with PyIR, a Python wrapper for IgBLAST v1.9, and V/J genes and CDR3 were assigned using IMGT germline references. Any read was removed if the V/J assignment was weak (E-value above 1e-6), the CDR3 was missing, or the read contained stop codons, out-of-frame junctions, or ambiguous translated residues. V3J clonotypes were defined by identical inferred V gene, J gene, and CDR3 amino acid sequence. The percentage overlap between two repertoires was calculated by dividing the number of shared unique clonotypes by the size of the smaller repertoire. Repertoire richness was assessed with RTK rarefaction, the Chao1 estimator, and Recon v2.1 estimates of unobserved clonotypes. For all TCRbeta clonotypes obtained by the gDNA method from four donors, generation probabilities were computed with OLGA. TCRdb holds this immuneACCESS table with in-frame rearrangements only. Some clones are missing; in checked studies, unresolved V genes explain under half, and the rest has no known cause. V, J and clone size are those of that table, while D and trimming were read from the DNA. The sample yields 2 million to 2.5 million clones; more than 85% were counted once. 0.36% of the sample is taken by the ten largest.

These data come from a study of shared clonotypes between healthy human individuals (dated by TCRdb to about 2020). The study in broad terms: The cohort included three men and a couple of women between 18 and 49 years of age. Different laboratories and diverse techniques were used to prepare libraries and sequence TCR repertoires, to increase sequencing depth and limit assay-specific biases. To estimate repertoire size and how much clonotype sharing occurs between individuals, the study deeply sequenced the blood TCR repertoires of five healthy adults. Per donor, leukapheresis produced somewhere between about 0.85 and 9.5 billion PBMCs. For each donor, CD4 naive and CD4 memory were each given three plates, CD8 naive was given two plates, and CD8 memory was given one plate.

Donors were healthy HIV-negative adults with no recently reported acute infections or vaccinations. Every donor was a Caucasian adult living in Nashville, Tennessee, USA. CD4+ T cells were enriched by magnetic negative selection; naive cells were then positively selected on CD45RA, and the negative fraction formed the memory subset. Blood was obtained by leukapheresis, after which PBMCs were separated by Ficoll-Histopaque density gradient centrifugation and cryopreserved in liquid nitrogen vapor phase. Analytical flow cytometry was used to check the purity and quantity of each magnetically sorted T cell population. Genomic DNA was isolated from each sorted fraction and quantified by UV absorbance on a Nanodrop 2000c. Study-level results and caveats: Rarefaction of sorted-subset datasets indicated incomplete sequencing despite the large sequencing depth. The genetic and exposure-history diversity represented was limited by the small number of donors. Around 5.4% of naive CD4, roughly 3.6% of naive CD8, roughly 2.4% of memory CD4, and 0.35% to 0.4% of memory CD8 clonotypes were shared across several donors. Sampling was limited to blood, and TCR repertoires in tissue likely differ from TCR repertoires in blood. Clonotypes shared by all four sorted-subset donors showed higher generation probabilities than non-shared clonotypes. Larger estimated clonotype richness was generally found for naive subsets than for memory subsets. Based on pairwise subsampling, the degree of clonotype sharing among donors was expected to be affected by sequencing depth.

The CDR3 runs 14 residues from the cysteine to the phenylalanine. Just CDR3 DNA is preserved here, 42 bases in frame from base 1. Reading the germline V gene gives CDR1 MGHRA and CDR2 YSYEKL. V and J are truncated by 0 bases and 4 bases respectively, leaving an intervening sequence of 7 bases. The chain links TRBV4-1 with TRBJ1-3; no D segment can be confidently identified. The clonotype was recovered from a man in his late teens or twenties in good health. Some clones in this sample may be carry-over from other donors' samples. The specimen was naive CD4+ T cells from PBMCs. The cell subset or site label, read with the paper, signifies: CD45RA+ positively selected. The CDR3 reads CASSQDQNGNTIYF. DNA sequence: TGCGCCAGCAGCCAAGATCAGAACGGAAACACCATATATTTT.